The rows below give T cell receptor beta chains drawn from one sample of a study of T cell responses to AZD1222 COVID-19 vaccine. Assay used: immunoSEQ multiplex PCR; TCRdb lists only in-frame clones, some missing. The table has about 120,000 clones, about 89% seen once. Sequencing used peripheral blood, obtained on day 0 of AZD1222 vaccination. The source of these receptors is an adult in good health. Each CDR3 is given with its conserved first and last residue. D genes are given only for firm matches. The size entry is marked missing in some rows and otherwise reads once, few, many or a size class.

TRBD1,14,TRBJ1-4,TRBV27,.,TGTGCCAGCAGTTACCAGGGGGCTAATGAAAAACTGTTTTTT,CASSYQGANEKLFF
.,15,TRBJ1-4,TRBV3-1/TRBV3-2,.,TGTGCCAGCAGCCACTCGGGGGACTTAGGGGAAAAACTGTTTTTT,CASSHSGDLGEKLFF
.,19,TRBJ1-3,TRBV30,.,TGTGCCTGGAAGGTGTCCTTGGGGACGACGGATCGCTCTGGAAACACCATATATTTT,CAWKVSLGTTDRSGNTIYF
TRBD1,15,TRBJ1-2,TRBV19,.,TGTGCCAGTAGTCCGGGACAGGGAAGGAGCTATGGCTACACCTTC,CASSPGQGRSYGYTF
.,14,TRBJ2-1,TRBV6-6,.,TGTGCCAGCAGTAGGGCCCGGGAGCCCAATGAGCAGTTCTTC,CASSRAREPNEQFF
.,14,TRBJ2-1,TRBV19,once,TGTGCCAGTACACAGGGATCAGGATACAATGAGCAGTTCTTC,CASTQGSGYNEQFF
.,14,TRBJ1-1,TRBV18,.,TGTGCCAGCCTCGAGACAAGATGGAACACTGAAGCTTTCTTT,CASLETRWNTEAFF
.,14,TRBJ1-5,TRBV6-5,.,TGTGCCAGCAGAGCGAGTTGGGGCAATCAGCCCCAGCATTTT,CASRASWGNQPQHF
.,14,TRBJ1-1,TRBV7-9,.,TGTGCCAGCAGCCGGAGTATAGGGAACACTGAAGCTTTCTTT,CASSRSIGNTEAFF
.,13,TRBJ2-7,TRBV27,.,TGTGCCAGCAGTAACAGACAACCCTACGAGCAGTACTTC,CASSNRQPYEQYF
.,15,TRBJ1-2,TRBV28,.,TGTGCCAGCAGTCCCAAGACGGGCGGGTCCTACGGCTACACCTTC,CASSPKTGGSYGYTF
.,14,TRBJ2-7,TRBV7-6,.,TGTGCCAGCAGCTTAGACCAGGGTTCCTACGAGCAGTACTTC,CASSLDQGSYEQYF
TRBD1,16,TRBJ2-3,TRBV6-2/TRBV6-3,.,TGTGCCAGCAGTGATCGGACAGGGCGTGACGCAGATACGCAGTATTTT,CASSDRTGRDADTQYF
.,13,TRBJ1-1,TRBV6-2/TRBV6-3,.,TGTGCCAGCAGTCCACCGGGGTTGCCTGAAGCTTTCTTT,CASSPPGLPEAFF
.,11,TRBJ2-2,TRBV25-1,.,TGTGCCAGCAGAGACACCGGGGAGCTGTTTTTT,CASRDTGELFF
.,14,TRBJ1-5,TRBV19,.,TGTGCCAGTAGTATATGGGGGGGAAATCAGCCCCAGCATTTT,CASSIWGGNQPQHF
.,14,TRBJ2-5,TRBV9,.,TGTGCCAGCAGTACCGCGGTTTTTGGGGGGACCCAGTACTTC,CASSTAVFGGTQYF
.,14,TRBJ2-7,TRBV7-9,.,TGTGCCAGCAGCTTGCGGGGGCGCGACGACGAGCAGTACTTC,CASSLRGRDDEQYF
.,18,TRBJ2-5,TRBV18,.,TGTGCCAGCTCACCACTTGGAGGCTCTGGGGGGCTTCCGGAGACCCAGTACTTC,CASSPLGGSGGLPETQYF
.,13,TRBJ2-3,TRBV10-1,.,TGCGCCAGCAGTGCTAGGGGCACAGATACGCAGTATTTT,CASSARGTDTQYF
TRBD2,16,TRBJ2-2,TRBV7-6,once,TGTGCCAGCAGCTTGGGGACTAGCGTCGGCACCGGGGAGCTGTTTTTT,CASSLGTSVGTGELFF
.,13,TRBJ2-7,TRBV3-1/TRBV3-2,.,TGTGCCAGCAGCCAATCCGGAGTCTACGAGCAGTACTTC,CASSQSGVYEQYF
.,13,TRBJ2-1,TRBV30,.,TGTGCCTGGAATAGGGGTTCCTACAATGAGCAGTTCTTC,CAWNRGSYNEQFF
.,15,TRBJ1-5,TRBV16,.,TGTGCCAGCAGCCAATCTTTCACAGCTAATCAACCCCAGCATTTT,CASSQSFTANQPQHF
TRBD2,14,TRBJ2-7,TRBV30,once,TGTGCGTCCGGACTAGCGGGACTCCCCTACGAGCAGTACTTC,CASGLAGLPYEQYF
.,13,TRBJ2-1,TRBV19,.,TGTGCCAGTAGTATAGCGGGGGCCCATGAGCAGTTCTTC,CASSIAGAHEQFF
TRBD1,16,TRBJ1-1,TRBV19,.,TGTGCCAGTCTTGATTTGACAGGGGGATCCCTCACTGAAGCTTTCTTT,CASLDLTGGSLTEAFF
TRBD1,17,TRBJ1-5,TRBV24-1,once,TGTGCCACCAGTGATTCCGGGACAGGTTTTAGCAATCAGCCCCAGCATTTT,CATSDSGTGFSNQPQHF
.,13,TRBJ2-3,TRBV29-1,.,TGCAGCGTTAGCGGGCCGGCGGCGGATACGCAGTATTTT,CSVSGPAADTQYF
.,11,TRBJ1-3,TRBV29-1,.,TGCAGCGGATCCCGGGGGGACACCATATATTTT,CSGSRGDTIYF
TRBD1,12,TRBJ1-2,TRBV19,.,TGTGCCAGCCGGGACAGGGATCATGGCTACACCTTC,CASRDRDHGYTF
.,15,TRBJ2-5,TRBV6-1,.,TGTGCCAGCAGTGAAGCGGCGCCGCCGGGGAGGACCCAGTACTTC,CASSEAAPPGRTQYF
TRBD1,14,TRBJ1-5,TRBV19,.,TGTGCCAGTAGTTCGGGACAGGGAATACAGCCCCAGCATTTT,CASSSGQGIQPQHF
.,13,TRBJ1-6,TRBV30,.,TGTGCCTGGACTGTAGTCGGCAATTCACCCCTCCACTTT,CAWTVVGNSPLHF
TRBD2,13,TRBJ2-1,TRBV12-3/TRBV12-4,.,TGTGCCAGCAGATTAGCGGGGCCCACGTCAGAGTTCTTC,CASRLAGPTSEFF
.,17,TRBJ2-7,TRBV27,.,TGTGCCAGCAGTTTACGTGGACCCTCCTCTGGGACCTACGAGCAGTACTTC,CASSLRGPSSGTYEQYF
.,14,TRBJ2-1,TRBV12-5,.,TGTGCTAGTGGTCCTGGGACGGGCTACAATGAGCAGTTCTTC,CASGPGTGYNEQFF
.,15,TRBJ1-6,TRBV2,.,TGTGCCAGCAGTGAGGGGCCTCGTAGTAATTCACCCCTCCACTTT,CASSEGPRSNSPLHF
.,15,TRBJ1-2,TRBV27,.,TGTGCCAGCAGTCTGAAGGGCAGGGCAGACTATGGCTACACCTTC,CASSLKGRADYGYTF